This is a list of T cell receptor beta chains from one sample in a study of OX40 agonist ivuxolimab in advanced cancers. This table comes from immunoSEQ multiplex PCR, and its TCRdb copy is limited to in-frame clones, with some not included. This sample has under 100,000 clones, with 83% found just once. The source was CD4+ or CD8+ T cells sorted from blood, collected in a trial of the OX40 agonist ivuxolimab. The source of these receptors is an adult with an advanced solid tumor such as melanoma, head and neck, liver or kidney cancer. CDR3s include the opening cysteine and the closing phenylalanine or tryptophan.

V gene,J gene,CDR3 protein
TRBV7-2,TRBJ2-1,CASSLGVGWNEQFF
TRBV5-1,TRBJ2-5,CASSSRGGMETQYF
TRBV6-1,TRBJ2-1,CASSERGHNEQFF
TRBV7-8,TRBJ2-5,CASSRMTGVETQYF
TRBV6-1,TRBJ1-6,CASSERTGGVSPLHF
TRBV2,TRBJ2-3,CASSDRTTDTQYF
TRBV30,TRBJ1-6,CAWERTNSPLHF
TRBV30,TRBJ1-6,CAWRTQRNSYNSPLHF
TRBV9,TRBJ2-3,CASSDSRTDTQYF
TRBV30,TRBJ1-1,CAWSGRNVLEAFF
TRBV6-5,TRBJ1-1,CASSLPPYTEAFF
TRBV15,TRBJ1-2,CATSSDRGYGYTF
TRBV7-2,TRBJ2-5,CASSLTWTEGETQYF
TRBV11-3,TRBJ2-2,CASSPGTGPTGELFF
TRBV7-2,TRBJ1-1,CASSPRQGGTEAFF
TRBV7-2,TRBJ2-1,CASSFSGGRPKQFF
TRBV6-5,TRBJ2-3,CASSWRGGGEDTQYF
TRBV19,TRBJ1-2,CASSPRTGDNYGYTF
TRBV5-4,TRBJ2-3,CASSLQGATDTQYF
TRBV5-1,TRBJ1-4,CASSLGALPNEKLFF
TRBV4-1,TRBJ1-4,CASSLDFNEKLFF
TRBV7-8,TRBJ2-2,CASSRRQEGTGELFF
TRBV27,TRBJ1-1,CASSLRPAGGITEAFF